Below are 24 T cell receptor beta chains sequenced from a single sample in a study of cytomegalovirus exposure and HLA in healthy donors (dated by TCRdb to 2017 to 2019). The library was obtained by the immunoSEQ multiplex PCR assay. A mixture of 60 forward primers for TCR Vbeta segments and 13 reverse primers for TCR Jbeta segments was used in the multiplex PCR. TCRdb re-hosts the immuneACCESS table, in-frame sequences only. Its copies lack some clones; in the studies checked, an unresolved V gene accounts for under half of them, and the cause for the rest is not known. The sample table holds nearly 95,000 clones, of which 7.5% to 8.5% were seen once. Approximately 2.5% of the sample belongs to the ten largest clones. Sequenced input: PBMCs. The origin of the receptors is a man aged 50-60 years in good health and CMV-seronegative.

The gene calls are TRBV19 and TRBJ2-1, with a tentative D call TRBD2 (5 bases). Germline assignment: CDR1 LNHDA and CDR2 SQIVND (reference sequence). V lost 3 bases and J 3 bases, leaving 9 bases between the germline ends. The CDR3 is 14 amino acids. CDR3 region: CASSIPGIYNEQFF. The CDR3 DNA sequence: TGTGCCAGTAGTATCCCGGGGATCTACAATGAGCAGTTCTTC. The whole variable domain, remainder taken from reference TRBV19 and TRBJ2-1, is DGGITQSPKYLFRKEGQNVTLSCEQNLNHDAMYWYRQDPGQGLRLIYYSQIVNDFQKGDIAEGYSVSREKKESFPLTVTSAQKNPTAFYLCASSIPGIYNEQFFGPGTRLTVL.

This clone was counted only a few times. J is TRBJ2-2 and V is TRBV5-6, with 7 bases fitting TRBD1. Unmatched junction bases numbered 6, after V lost 4 bases and J lost 6 bases. The CDR3 runs to 14 residues. Germline CDR1 is SGHDT and CDR2 is YYEEEE. The DNA of the CDR3 is TGTGCCAGCAGCCCTCTTACAGGGGCCGGGGAGCTGTTTTTT. This gives the protein CASSPLTGAGELFF.

The chain couples TRBV19 to TRBJ2-1; 7 bases are shared with TRBD2. The CDR3 contains 17 residues. Germline V CDR1 and CDR2: LNHDA, SQIVND (reference sequence). V dropped 7 bases and J dropped 2; count of bases not matched to a gene: 14. This chain's CDR3 is CASTLAWTRPTYNEQFF. The CDR3 nucleotides read TGTGCCAGTACCCTAGCGTGGACTAGGCCTACCTACAATGAGCAGTTCTTC.

The chain combines TRBV27 with TRBJ2-3; the D gene is possibly TRBD2 (5 bases). Germline V CDR1 and CDR2: MNHEY, SMNVEV (reference sequence). CDR3 size: 17 residues. V lost 2 bases, J lost 1 base, and 16 bases lay in between. The CDR3 DNA reads as TGTGCCAGCAGTTTACGGGTGGCGGGTCTTGGCACAGATACGCAGTATTTT. Protein product: CASSLRVAGLGTDTQYF.

This chain connects TRBV25-1 to TRBJ1-5, with a weak D call TRBD1 (6 bases). The CDR3 totals 14 residues. CDR1 and CDR2 from the germline V gene are MGHDK and SYGVNS. The ends were cut back, 5 bases at V and 3 bases at J, with 11 bases in the middle. The CDR3 spells CASSFRTVNQPQHF. CDR3 DNA sequence: TGTGCCAGCAGTTTCAGGACAGTCAATCAGCCCCAGCATTTT. Full variable domain (rest looked up from reference TRBV25-1 and TRBJ1-5): EADIYQTPRYLVIGTGKKITLECSQTMGHDKMYWYQQDPGMELHLIHYSYGVNSTEKGDLSSESTVSRIRTEHFPLTLESARPSHTSQYLCASSFRTVNQPQHFGDGTRLSIL.

This chain uses TRBV2 with TRBJ2-7, with D unresolved. CDR1 and CDR2 from the germline V gene are SNHLY and FYNNEI. The V end was cut by 4 bases, the J end by 3 bases, with 7 bases between. The CDR3 spans 12 residues. Here the CDR3 DNA reads TGTGCCAGCAGTGTGTCTTACTACGAGCAGTACTTC. Translating gives CASSVSYYEQYF.

The genes are TRBV30 and TRBJ2-5; TRBD1 aligns across 8 bases. The J call may be in error: the DNA end matches TRBJ2-7 better. The CDR3 loop spans 13 amino acids. CDR1 and CDR2 from the germline V gene are GTSNPN and SVGIG (reference sequence). Here the CDR3 reads CACGQGALYEQYF. Written as DNA, the CDR3 is TGTGCCTGCGGGCAGGGGGCCCTATACGAGCAGTACTTC.

This clone showed up just a few times. The chain uses TRBV5-1 and TRBJ1-2; 10 bases agree with TRBD1. J was trimmed by 7 bases and V by 3 bases; bases with no gene match: 6. Germline lookup yields CDR1 SGHRS and CDR2 YFSETQ. The CDR3 extends over 14 amino acids. The CDR3 sequence is CASSSGQGVLGYTF. Here the CDR3 DNA reads TGCGCCAGCAGCTCCGGACAGGGGGTACTTGGCTACACCTTC.

The chain couples TRBV27 to TRBJ2-7; D may be TRBD1 (6 bases). With 8 bases removed from V and 4 bases from J, the gap between germline ends came to 15 bases. Germline V lookup: CDR1 MNHEY, CDR2 SMNVEV (reference sequence). The CDR3 consists of 13 residues. The CDR3: CASAQGQGYEQYF. The CDR3 DNA sequence: TGTGCCAGCGCGCAGGGACAAGGTTACGAGCAGTACTTC.

This clone was found a few times. This chain joins TRBV5-4 and TRBJ2-3, with 15 bases fitting TRBD2. Trimming cost V 0 bases and J 1 base; bases outside gene matches: 3. Per germline, CDR1 SGHNT and CDR2 YYREEE (reference sequence). The CDR3 contains 18 residues. CDR3: CASSLVRTSGGGTDTQYF. CDR3 DNA sequence: TGTGCCAGCAGCTTGGTTAGGACTAGCGGGGGGGGCACAGATACGCAGTATTTT.

The chain carries TRBV28 and TRBJ1-2, with D possibly matching TRBD1 (5 bases). The germline V gene encodes CDR1 MDHEN and CDR2 SYDVKM. Trimming took 4 bases from V and 3 from J, leaving 18 bases between them. The length of the CDR3 is 16 residues. For the CDR3, the DNA is TGTGCCAGCAGTTCCCCCGGCGTAGGGGCGCACTATGGCTACACCTTC. Amino acid sequence: CASSSPGVGAHYGYTF.

The chain has TRBV30 and TRBJ1-1, with 9 bases lining up with TRBD1. This CDR3 is built from 13 residues. CDR1 and CDR2 from the germline V gene are GTSNPN and SVGIG (reference sequence). The junction had 2 bases not matched to a gene; V was cut back by 5 bases and J by 1 base. CDR3: CAWDRGGNTEAFF. CDR3 in DNA: TGTGCCTGGGACAGGGGGGGGAACACTGAAGCTTTCTTT.

The chain joins TRBV5-5 to TRBJ2-5, with TRBD2 as a possible D gene (5 bases). The CDR3 spans 13 residues. Germline V lookup: CDR1 SGHKS, CDR2 YYEKEE (reference sequence). V was cut by 7 bases and J by 2 bases, with 12 bases left in between. CDR3 amino acids: CASADGIQETQYF. CDR3 DNA: TGTGCCAGCGCAGACGGGATTCAAGAGACCCAGTACTTC. Combining the CDR3 with reference TRBV5-5 and TRBJ2-5 gives the whole variable domain DAGVTQSPTHLIKTRGQQVTLRCSPISGHKSVSWYQQVLGQGPQFIFQYYEKEERGRGNFPDRFSARQFPNYSSELNVNALLLGDSALYLCASADGIQETQYFGPGTRLLVL.

This clone was recorded a few times. The V and J genes are TRBV27 and TRBJ2-3, with 10 bases identical to TRBD2. This CDR3 is built from 16 residues. The ends lost 3 bases at V and 5 bases at J; junction bases unmatched: 8. From germline, CDR1 is MNHEY and CDR2 SMNVEV (reference sequence). The CDR3 bases are TGTGCCAGCAGTTTCTTAGCGGGGGGTTTATTAGATACGCAGTATTTT. It yields the protein CASSFLAGGLLDTQYF.

CDR3 region: CASSLDGQGGGYTF. The CDR3 DNA follows: TGTGCCAGCAGCTTAGATGGACAGGGAGGAGGCTACACCTTC. The rearrangement links TRBV7-9 to TRBJ1-2; TRBD1 agrees at 8 bases. Germline CDR1 reads SEHNR; CDR2 reads FQNEAQ (reference sequence). Germline trimming cut 1 base from V and 8 bases from J; bases unmatched to any gene: 6. This CDR3 is 14 amino acids long.

The V gene is TRBV6-1, the J gene TRBJ1-4, with a weak D call TRBD1 (5 bases). The germline V gene encodes CDR1 MNHNS and CDR2 SASEGT. V lost 3 bases, J lost 5 bases, and 10 bases lay in between. This CDR3 is built from 14 residues. CDR3 bases: TGTGCCAGCAGTGACTTACAGGAGAATGAAAAACTGTTTTTT. Its protein product is CASSDLQENEKLFF.

This clone was observed a handful of times. This rearrangement joins TRBV28 to TRBJ2-3; D is unclear. Trimming pared 6 bases from V and 3 bases from J, leaving 10 bases between. The germline V gene has CDR1 MDHEN and CDR2 SYDVKM. The CDR3 consists of 13 residues. CDR3 in amino acids: CASRTTDTDTQYF. The CDR3 DNA reads TGTGCCAGCAGAACCACTGATACAGATACGCAGTATTTT. The full variable domain, its missing parts supplied by reference TRBV28 and TRBJ2-3, is DVKVTQSSRYLVKRTGEKVFLECVQDMDHENMFWYRQDPGLGLRLIYFSYDVKMKEKGDIPEGYSVSREKKERFSLILESASTNQTSMYLCASRTTDTDTQYFGPGTRLTVL.

The genes are TRBV11-2 and TRBJ1-1; TRBD1 matches at 8 bases. CDR3 size: 13 residues. V shed 6 bases, J shed 4 bases, and the junction held 4 bases outside the gene matches. CDR1 is SGHAT and CDR2 is FQNNGV in the germline V gene. DNA of the CDR3: TGTGCCAGCAGGGTGACAGGGGTCACTGAAGCTTTCTTT. It translates to CASRVTGVTEAFF.

The sample holds a few counts of this clone. The chain couples TRBV6-5 to TRBJ2-5; 10 bases are shared with TRBD2. Trimming at V came to 6 bases and at J to 6 bases, leaving 10 bases not matched to a gene. CDR1 is MNHEY and CDR2 is SVGAGI in the germline V gene. The CDR3 spans 15 residues. CDR3 DNA sequence: TGTGCCAGCAGAGAGAGCGGGGGGGCTTTGAAGACCCAGTACTTC. The encoded protein is CASRESGGALKTQYF.

Comment on this clone: Without the conserved terminal phenylalanine or tryptophan, this CDR3 likely stems from a read error. This rearrangement joins TRBV4-1 to TRBJ1-1; D remains unclear. The CDR3 covers 15 residues. V was pared by 5 bases and J by 4 bases, with 17 bases between. Germline CDR1 and CDR2: MGHRA and YSYEKL. The CDR3 spells CASSIKVGLGTEAFV. In nucleotides, the CDR3 is TGCGCCAGCAGCATAAAGGTGGGCCTGGGCACTGAAGCTTTCGTT.

The chain employs TRBV5-1 and TRBJ1-4, with 10 bases that match TRBD1. V lost 7 bases and J lost 0; bases outside the gene matches: 0. CDR1 and CDR2 (germline): SGHRS, YFSETQ. CDR3 length equals 14 residues. The CDR3 protein is CASGTGATNEKLFF. Written as DNA, the CDR3 is TGCGCCAGCGGGACAGGGGCAACTAATGAAAAACTGTTTTTT.

This clone was counted a few times. CDR3 bases: TGTGCCAGCACCCTTACAGGGGATGGGCAGCCCCAGCATTTT. It specifies CASTLTGDGQPQHF. The rearrangement links TRBV28 to TRBJ1-5; 7 bases align to TRBD1. The trim removed 7 bases at V and 7 bases at J, leaving 10 bases unmatched. This CDR3 comprises 14 residues. Germline V gives CDR1 MDHEN, CDR2 SYDVKM.

This chain joins TRBV5-5 and TRBJ1-6, with 7 nucleotides matching TRBD1. The junction had 15 bases not matched to a gene; V was cut back by 4 bases and J by 8 bases. The CDR3 has 17 amino acids. The germline V gene encodes CDR1 SGHKS and CDR2 YYEKEE (reference sequence). The DNA of the CDR3 is TGTGCCAGCAGCCAGAGCAGACAGGGTGGGACAGATTCACCCCTCCACTTT. This translates into CASSQSRQGGTDSPLHF.

The chain is built from TRBV11-1 and TRBJ2-2; a possible D gene is TRBD1 (5 bases). Between the trimmed V and J ends, which lost 8 bases and 5 bases, there was a span of 18 bases. Germline loops: CDR1 SGHAT, CDR2 FQDESV (reference sequence). The CDR3 has 15 amino acids. Written as DNA, the CDR3 is TGTGCCAGCTCCCCTCGGCAGGGCACGACCGGGGAGCTGTTTTTT. As protein: CASSPRQGTTGELFF.